The present TCR beta chain was sequenced within a study of T cell repertoires in cytomegalovirus infection. CDR3 length: 14 amino acids. The V gene lost 1 base and the J gene lost 6 bases, with 10 bases spanning the gap. Looked up from germline, CDR1 is SGHVS and CDR2 is FNYEAQ. In TCRdb, the reads were re-called with MiXCR into one record per CDR3 protein. Of around 55,000 distinct CDR3 sequences listed, roughly 20% are singletons. Turning to this clonotype: Its specificity is unknown.

This receptor was identified in a human donor in good health (CMV status not recorded). Some clones in this sample may be carry-over from other donors' samples. V and J are TRBV7-6 and TRBJ2-1; tentatively, D is TRBD1 (6 bases). Sequencing used CD8+ T cells from cultured PBMCs, obtained from culture after CMV antigen stimulation. The CDR3 DNA is TGTGCCAGCAGCTTAGATGGGGGCTTCAATGAGCAGTTCTTC. This sequence encodes CASSLDGGFNEQFF.